This TCR beta chain was captured by sequencing in a study of siplizumab effects on memory and regulatory T cells. At the level of the study: Mixed lymphocyte reactions were paired, with siplizumab at about 0.92 ug/mL or without drug.

This clone was seen a handful of times. The target antigen is unknown. Whole-study results and caveats: In the presence of siplizumab, alloreactive sequences traceable to unstimulated CD4+ memory cells were significantly reduced. Reactions containing siplizumab showed mappable alloreactive CD4+ clones averaging roughly 67% Treg-derived, versus 25% to 30% in controls. A minor fraction of alloreactive clones, and no more, mapped to unstimulated subsets.

V lost 1 base to trimming and J lost 1 base, with 3 bases between them. The CDR3 runs to 13 residues. The germline V gene encodes CDR1 SEHNR and CDR2 FQNEAQ (reference sequence). Coculturing of the mixed lymphocyte reaction cells was performed at 37°C for more than five days. Libraries were prepared by immunoSEQ multiplex PCR; TCRdb keeps only in-frame clonotypes and omits some of them. The sample lists 15,000 to 25,000 clones, approximately 44% occurring once. The sequencing sample was made of CFSE-low (dividing) CD4+ T cells sorted from an allogeneic mixed lymphocyte reaction. The clonotype comes from a human donor in good health; the cells came from an allogeneic mixed lymphocyte reaction. Some clones in this sample may be carry-over from other donors' samples. The chain couples TRBV7-9 to TRBJ2-3; no reliable D call. The CDR3 nucleotides read TGTGCCAGCAGCTTAGGAGGCACAGATACGCAGTATTTT. This codes for CASSLGGTDTQYF.